A single sample gave rise to the 6 T cell receptor beta chains below, sequenced in a study of Ad26.COV2.S vaccination and SARS-CoV-2 variants. TCRdb's table, derived via immunoSEQ multiplex PCR, lists solely in-frame clones and lacks some. The sample holds some 410,000 clones, 92% seen once. Treatment meaning: about 20 received Ad26.COV2.S at low or high dose, single or two shots; about 5 received placebo; per-sample allocation not given. On day 63 after the first injection, vaccine and placebo recipients gave samples. The sample here was peripheral blood, taken in a trial of Ad26.COV2.S vaccine versus placebo. These receptors were collected from a person aged 18 to 59 who received the Ad26.COV2.S COVID-19 vaccine or a placebo.

The chain employs TRBV2 and TRBJ1-2; D gene ambiguous. Between the trimmed V and J ends, which lost 6 bases and 2 bases, there was a span of 7 bases. This CDR3 region has 12 residues. Germline CDR1 SNHLY, CDR2 FYNNEI. CDR3 protein: CASRPDNYGYTF. Written as DNA, the CDR3 is TGTGCCAGCAGGCCTGACAACTATGGCTACACCTTC. Combining the CDR3 with reference TRBV2 and TRBJ1-2 gives the whole variable domain EPEVTQTPSHQVTQMGQEVILRCVPISNHLYFYWYRQILGQKVEFLVSFYNNEISEKSEIFDDQFSVERPDGSNFTLKIRSTKLEDSAMYFCASRPDNYGYTFGSGTRLTVV.

This chain uses TRBV6-2 or TRBV6-3 with TRBJ2-1; D gene unclear. V lost 2 bases and J lost 9, with 5 bases in between. CDR1 and CDR2 from the germline V gene are MNHEY and SVGEGT. The CDR3 runs to 11 residues. CDR3 DNA sequence: TGTGCCAGCAGTTACATGGTTGAGCAGTTCTTC. This encodes CASSYMVEQFF.

This clone was counted once. This sequence joins TRBV2 and TRBJ1-3, with D possibly matching TRBD1 (6 bases). The V end lost 8 bases, the J end lost 3 bases, and 11 bases lay between the germline ends. The CDR3 totals 13 residues. CDR1 SNHLY and CDR2 FYNNEI come from the germline V gene. The DNA for the CDR3 is TGTGCCAGCGGACACAGGGTTGGAAACACCATATATTTT. Protein product: CASGHRVGNTIYF.

The genes are TRBV7-2 and TRBJ1-1; D is undetermined. With 3 bases removed from V and 4 bases from J, the gap between germline ends came to 6 bases. In germline, CDR1 is SGHTA, CDR2 FQGNSA. The CDR3 has 12 residues. CDR3 nucleotide sequence: TGTGCCAGCAGCTTTATAGGCACTGAAGCTTTCTTT. Translation: CASSFIGTEAFF.

This chain joins TRBV19 and TRBJ1-6; TRBD1 aligns across 7 bases. Germline V gene data show CDR1 as LNHDA and CDR2 as SQIVND (reference sequence). V shed 5 bases and J 6 bases; nucleotides not matched to a gene: 7. The CDR3 length is 15 residues. This CDR3 reads CASSGRDSANSPLHF. The CDR3 DNA follows: TGTGCCAGTAGTGGCCGGGACAGTGCTAATTCACCCCTCCACTTT.

This clone was seen a handful of times. The gene calls are TRBV5-1 and TRBJ1-5, with D unclear. Trimming pared 5 bases from V and 0 bases from J, leaving 6 bases between. This CDR3 has 13 residues. Germline V gene lookup returns CDR1 SGHRS and CDR2 YFSETQ. The CDR3 spells CASSISSNQPQHF. CDR3 nucleotides: TGCGCCAGCAGTATTAGTAGCAATCAGCCCCAGCATTTT.